Following are 8 T cell receptor beta chains from one sample sequenced in a study of post-analysis software for immune sequencing data. The antigens these receptors bind are not known. Study findings and constraints: A few TRBV segments occurring more often in patients than controls included TRBV5-6, TRBV5-1 and TRBV20-1.

The authors incorporated unique molecular identifiers into the TCR beta cDNA libraries. TCRdb redid the calling of the PCR reads with MiXCR, one entry per CDR3 protein. The table has a few hundred thousand distinct CDR3 sequences, around 31% seen once. The material sequenced was blood. These receptors came from a girl between 2 and 17 years old with multiple sclerosis.

V and J are TRBV7-9 and TRBJ2-1, with 7 bases aligning to TRBD2. The CDR3 has 17 residues. J was trimmed by 2 bases and V by 5 bases; bases with no gene match: 12. The germline V gene has CDR1 SEHNR and CDR2 FQNEAQ (reference sequence). CDR3 loop: CASSPPTAGVPYNEQFF. CDR3 DNA: TGTGCCAGCAGCCCTCCGACTGCGGGGGTCCCCTACAATGAGCAGTTCTTC. The variable domain in full, with the rest retrieved from reference TRBV7-9 and TRBJ2-1, is DTGVSQNPRHKITKRGQNVTFRCDPISEHNRLYWYRQTLGQGPEFLTYFQNEAQLEKSRLLSDRFSAERPKGSFSTLEIQRTEQGDSAMYLCASSPPTAGVPYNEQFFGPGTRLTVL.

V gene TRBV20-1 combines with J gene TRBJ2-5, with D unresolved. The CDR3 consists of 15 residues. The V end lost 3 bases, the J end lost 5 bases, and 19 bases lay between the germline ends. Germline V gene lookup returns CDR1 DFQATT and CDR2 SNEGSKA (reference sequence). CDR3 sequence reads: CSASSRLNLRETQYF. In DNA form, the CDR3 reads TGCAGTGCTAGCTCCCGGTTAAACCTCAGGGAGACCCAGTACTTC.

The rearrangement joins TRBV7-9 to TRBJ2-1, with D possibly matching TRBD2 (6 bases). The V gene's germline CDR1 is SEHNR and CDR2 FQNEAQ (reference sequence). The ends were cut back, 9 bases at V and 4 bases at J, with 16 bases in the middle. CDR3 length equals 14 residues. The CDR3 sequence is CASTRTTKYNEQFF. Written as DNA, the CDR3 is TGTGCCAGTACACGGACTACAAAGTACAATGAGCAGTTCTTC.

The chain has TRBV7-2 and TRBJ1-4; D not certain. This CDR3 has 15 amino acids. V dropped 5 bases and J dropped 3 bases, with 13 bases sitting between them. CDR1 SGHTA and CDR2 FQGNSA come from the germline V gene. The CDR3 bases are TGTGCCAGCAGCCCTGGCGGCAACCCTAATGAAAAACTGTTTTTT. This sequence encodes CASSPGGNPNEKLFF. Looking up the rest from reference TRBV7-2 and TRBJ1-4 gives the full variable domain: GAGVSQSPSNKVTEKGKDVELRCDPISGHTALYWYRQSLGQGLEFLIYFQGNSAPDKSGLPSDRFSAERTGGSVSTLTIQRTQQEDSAVYLCASSPGGNPNEKLFFGSGTQLSVL.

Details on this clonotype: At one boundary the junction diverges from the germline segment, which might be a read error. The V gene is TRBV7-9, the J gene TRBJ1-2, with D tentatively TRBD1 (6 bases). The CDR3 extends over 14 amino acids. CDR1 and CDR2 from the germline V gene are SEHNR and FQNEAQ (reference sequence). CDR3 amino acids: CASSPRDGGPGCTF. CDR3 DNA: TGTGCCAGCAGCCCTCGGGACGGGGGCCCGGGCTGCACCTTC. The entire variable domain, with the rest obtained from reference TRBV7-9 and TRBJ1-2, is as follows: DTGVSQNPRHKITKRGQNVTFRCDPISEHNRLYWYRQTLGQGPEFLTYFQNEAQLEKSRLLSDRFSAERPKGSFSTLEIQRTEQGDSAMYLCASSPRDGGPGCTFGSGTRLTVV.

The chain has TRBV4-1 and TRBJ1-1; 9 bases map to TRBD1. The CDR3 consists of 18 residues. Germline-derived CDR1 and CDR2 are MGHRA and YSYEKL. The V segment lost 4 bases and the J segment 0 bases; nucleotides outside the gene matches: 12. DNA of the CDR3: TGCGCCAGCAGCCGTACCGGGACAGGGCATCTAATGAACACTGAAGCTTTCTTT. It is translated as CASSRTGTGHLMNTEAFF.

This clonotype was detected only a few times. As DNA, the CDR3 is TGTGCCAGCTCACCAAACCCCGACAGCTACGAGCAGTACTTC. It is translated as CASSPNPDSYEQYF. This chain connects TRBV18 to TRBJ2-7, with a tentative D call TRBD1 (5 bases). This CDR3 comprises 14 residues. Germline lookup yields CDR1 KGHSH and CDR2 LQKENI. Trimming left V 2 bases short and J 3 bases short, with 11 bases between.

This clonotype was counted only a few times. V is TRBV20-1 and J is TRBJ1-2; unclear D gene. The germline V gene has CDR1 DFQATT and CDR2 SNEGSKA (reference sequence). The CDR3 contains 10 residues. V gave up 0 bases and J gave up 7 bases, with 3 bases separating them. Here the CDR3 DNA reads TGCAGTGCTAGAGACCTTGGCTACACCTTC. It yields the protein CSARDLGYTF.